The 13 T cell receptor beta chains below were found in one sample sequenced in a study of CD8 T cell repertoires and HIV-1 epitope variants. The assay was immunoSEQ multiplex PCR, and TCRdb's table has in-frame clones only and misses some. In the table there are approximately 2,500 clones, about 65% of which are singletons. These receptors have no identified antigens. The sample was cultured CD8+ T cells derived from PBMCs. The receptors here all came from a male donor with HIV.

This clone showed up just a few times. This sequence joins TRBV28 and TRBJ1-2; D is ambiguous. This CDR3 is 15 amino acids long. Trimming removed 2 bases from V and 8 bases from J, with 18 bases in between. Germline values: CDR1 MDHEN, CDR2 SYDVKM. DNA of the CDR3: TGTGCCAGCAGTTTAGAAGGGTACCCACTTTGGGGCTACACCTTC. This sequence encodes CASSLEGYPLWGYTF.

This chain uses TRBV29-1 with TRBJ2-5, with 7 bases that match TRBD2. The CDR3 length is 13 residues. Germline V gene data show CDR1 as SQVTM and CDR2 as ANQGSEA. Unmatched junction bases numbered 5, after V lost 3 bases and J lost 4 bases. The CDR3, as DNA: TGCAGCGTTGAGGGGGGGTTAGGAGAGACCCAGTACTTC. As protein: CSVEGGLGETQYF.

The chain links TRBV19 to TRBJ2-1; possible D gene TRBD2, 5 bases. Trimming took off 3 bases at V and 4 bases at J, with 13 bases between the two ends. Germline loops: CDR1 LNHDA, CDR2 SQIVND (reference sequence). The CDR3 extends over 15 amino acids. Here the CDR3 DNA reads TGTGCCAGTAGTATTGGGAGCGGAGCTTACAATGAGCAGTTCTTC. It codes for CASSIGSGAYNEQFF.

The chain recombines TRBV27 with TRBJ2-2, with 9 bases lining up with TRBD2. The CDR3 has 15 amino acids. The V gene end was trimmed by 9 bases and the J gene end by 1 base; junction bases not matched to a gene: 6. CDR1 is MNHEY and CDR2 is SMNVEV in the germline V gene (reference sequence). Here the CDR3 DNA reads TGTGCCAGGAAGCTAGCGGGGAGGAACACCGGGGAGCTGTTTTTT. It encodes CARKLAGRNTGELFF.

This chain's CDR3 is CASSPPSRQGTQYF. Here the CDR3 DNA reads TGTGCCAGCAGCCCGCCCTCCAGGCAGGGTACGCAGTATTTT. This chain joins TRBV14 and TRBJ2-3; the D gene is possibly TRBD1 (5 bases). Germline CDR1 reads SGHDN; CDR2 reads FVKESK. Between the trimmed V and J ends, which lost 4 bases and 8 bases, there was a span of 16 bases. The length of the CDR3 is 14 residues.

The CDR3 here is CAWTYRAAGEQYF. The CDR3 nucleotides read TGTGCCTGGACCTACAGGGCCGCGGGCGAGCAGTACTTC. V gene TRBV30 combines with J gene TRBJ2-7; weak D call: TRBD1 (6 bases). Trimming pared 4 bases from V and 6 bases from J, leaving 16 bases between. Germline V gives CDR1 GTSNPN, CDR2 SVGIG (reference sequence). The CDR3 contains 13 residues.

The gene calls are TRBV28 and TRBJ2-3, with D perhaps matching TRBD2 (6 bases). Deletions cut 6 bases from V and 0 bases from J, with 13 bases between. Germline CDR1 MDHEN, CDR2 SYDVKM. This CDR3 spans 15 amino acids. The CDR3 is CASRPGTYSTDTQYF. The CDR3 DNA follows: TGTGCCAGCAGACCAGGGACTTATAGCACAGATACGCAGTATTTT. The variable domain in full, with the rest retrieved from reference TRBV28 and TRBJ2-3, is DVKVTQSSRYLVKRTGEKVFLECVQDMDHENMFWYRQDPGLGLRLIYFSYDVKMKEKGDIPEGYSVSREKKERFSLILESASTNQTSMYLCASRPGTYSTDTQYFGPGTRLTVL.

This rearrangement joins TRBV19 to TRBJ2-7; either TRBD1 or TRBD2 may fit D (5 bases each). This CDR3 region has 13 residues. The germline V gene has CDR1 LNHDA and CDR2 SQIVND (reference sequence). Trimming removed 10 bases from V and 3 bases from J, with 16 bases in between. The CDR3 region is CATRSGHGYEQYF. The CDR3 bases are TGTGCCACTAGGTCGGGGCACGGCTACGAGCAGTACTTC. Based on the CDR3 plus reference TRBV19 and TRBJ2-7, the full variable domain is DGGITQSPKYLFRKEGQNVTLSCEQNLNHDAMYWYRQDPGQGLRLIYYSQIVNDFQKGDIAEGYSVSREKKESFPLTVTSAQKNPTAFYLCATRSGHGYEQYFGPGTRLTVT.

The V gene is TRBV10-3, the J gene TRBJ2-1; possible D gene TRBD2, 6 bases. CDR3 length equals 15 residues. Germline V gene sequence: CDR1 ENHRY, CDR2 SYGVKD. The V and J ends lost 3 bases and 3 bases respectively, with 12 bases between them. CDR3 DNA: TGTGCCATCAGTGATTCTATAGCGGACTACAATGAGCAGTTCTTC. It specifies CAISDSIADYNEQFF.

J is TRBJ2-1 and V is TRBV7-8; 11 bases align to TRBD1. Germline values: CDR1 SGHVS, CDR2 FQNEAQ. V lost 3 bases, J lost 15 bases, and 13 bases stayed unmatched. The CDR3 consists of 15 residues. CDR3 amino acids: CASSFEMRQDRGLFF. Here the CDR3 DNA reads TGTGCCAGCAGCTTTGAGATGAGACAGGACAGGGGGCTGTTCTTC.

The chain links TRBV30 to TRBJ1-4, with TRBD1 identical over 8 bases. From germline, CDR1 is GTSNPN and CDR2 SVGIG (reference sequence). The CDR3 loop spans 13 amino acids. The V and J ends lost 5 bases and 2 bases, in that order; junction bases with no gene match: 1. The CDR3 DNA is TGTGCCTGGGGGACAGGTACTAATGAAAAACTGTTTTTT. This translates into CAWGTGTNEKLFF.

V usage is TRBV2 and J usage is TRBJ2-7; 9 positions agree with TRBD1. Germline V CDR1 and CDR2: SNHLY, FYNNEI. V lost 3 bases and J lost 5; bases outside the gene matches: 8. The CDR3 sequence is 15 residues long. Written as DNA, the CDR3 is TGTGCCAGCAGTGAGGCGTTCGGGACAGGGAACGAGCAGTACTTC. Translated: CASSEAFGTGNEQYF.

The chain couples TRBV2 to TRBJ2-5, with TRBD2 matching 13 bases. The CDR3 covers 15 residues. Trimming cost V 3 bases and J 5 bases; bases outside gene matches: 3. Looked up from germline, CDR1 is SNHLY and CDR2 is FYNNEI. CDR3 sequence (DNA): TGTGCCAGCAGTGACACTAGCGGGGGGGCCGAGACCCAGTACTTC. The encoded protein is CASSDTSGGAETQYF.